The entry below gives a single TCR beta chain sequence along with its context. Its antigen is unidentified. TCRdb itself ran the 5' RACE reads through MiXCR, one entry per CDR3 protein. The sample contains fewer than 400,000 distinct CDR3 sequences, approximately 8.2% of which appear only once. These data originate in a study of CD8 T cells in ankylosing spondylitis. Trimming pared 2 bases from V and 5 bases from J, leaving 16 bases between. The CDR3 contains 16 residues. The germline V gene has CDR1 LNHNV and CDR2 YYDKDF (reference sequence). General observations from the study: Apparently characteristic of ankylosing spondylitis blood was a TCR beta motif (fewer than ten highly homologous variants).

The sequenced sample consisted of blood, either unsorted or a sorted T cell fraction (not recorded which). The TCR was taken from a male donor with ankylosing spondylitis. The chain employs TRBV15 and TRBJ1-5, with D possibly TRBD1 on 6 matching bases. CDR3 sequence (DNA): TGTGCCACCAGCAGAAGGTCAGGGGCGTTCCATCAGCCCCAGCATTTT. Encoded protein: CATSRRSGAFHQPQHF. Based on the CDR3 plus reference TRBV15 and TRBJ1-5, the full variable domain is DAMVIQNPRYQVTQFGKPVTLSCSQTLNHNVMYWYQQKSSQAPKLLFHYYDKDFNNEADTPDNFQSRRPNTSFCFLDIRSPGLGDTAMYLCATSRRSGAFHQPQHFGDGTRLSIL.